The sequence of this T cell receptor (beta chain) was determined in a study of T cell responses to AZD1222 COVID-19 vaccine (dated by TCRdb to the early 2020s). General notes on the study: A total of over 230 trial participants underwent TCR sequencing, of whom approximately 200 had received two doses of AZD1222 and roughly 26 had received two doses of the MenACWY control vaccine. Trial participants were enrolled into age subgroups of 18-55, 56-69 and 70-plus years, which contained around 140, 26 and 57 TCR-sequenced participants, respectively. The paper as a whole reports these results and caveats: Reportedly, almost half of the unique spike-specific TCRs recognized epitopes lying outside the regions that are mutated in the B.1.351 and B.1.1.7 variants. The 56-69-year group was small, and its depth increase did not reach significance, likely because of low power. Participants were mostly white British, with more females than males. The authors suggested clonal diversity may have been underestimated. Because no day 14 peak-response samples were available, repertoires were characterized only after the peak T cell response. The vaccine-associated CD4 TCRs covered the entire spike protein, and the dominant responses fell in regions 160-218 and 743-854. After two AZD1222 doses, both the breadth and the depth of spike-specific TCRs were significantly higher than at day 0 and than in MenACWY recipients. Conclusions about previously exposed vaccinees were limited because only a handful of AZD1222 recipients were SARS-CoV-2 seropositive at baseline.

Taken with the paper, the label for time point translates to: baseline before first vaccination. The meaning of the sample's treatment or condition label: meningococcal conjugate vaccine given as trial control. Vaccinee samples came from UK trials COV001 and COV002, including a single-blind randomized controlled phase 2/3 trial of AZD1222 (ChAdOx1 nCoV-19) in healthy adults. Trial participant PBMC samples were collected at day 0 and day 28 after the second dose for TCRbeta chain sequencing. The cysteine opens and the phenylalanine closes a CDR3 of 12 amino acids. The entry retains the CDR3 DNA only, 36 bases that are in frame from base 1. V is cut by 6 bases and J by 7 bases, and the space between the germline ends is 10 bases. The germline V gene encodes CDR1 MDHEN and CDR2 SYDVKM. Worth noting for this clone: It has no known antigen specificity. The sample holds no much larger clone one base away, and base qualities are not on file.

The CDR3 regions of human TCRbeta chains were analyzed by immunosequencing. The paper's processing steps were these. Repertoire TCRs were matched against a reference library of SARS-CoV-2-specific TCRs generated with the MIRA antigen-specificity platform. Breadth was defined as the fraction of unique TCRs that were SARS-CoV-2-associated. Depth was defined as the fraction of total T cells that were SARS-CoV-2-associated. Using the MIRA data, every spike-specific TCR was mapped to the spike region that the TCR reacted to and assigned to either a CD4 or a CD8 class. Log10-transformed breadth and depth values were compared by one-way ANOVA with Sidak's multiple comparisons tests. TCRdb retrieved this table from immuneACCESS and kept in-frame rearrangements only. Not all clones are present; in checked studies, unresolved V genes account for under half, and no reason is known for the remainder. The V and J calls and the clone size are those of that table, but D and trimming were determined from the DNA. This sample has about 130,000 clones in its table, and roughly 91% of those were observed once. Of the sample, about 4.1% is held by the ten largest clones.

This specimen was peripheral blood, taken on day 0 of MenACWY control vaccination. The TCR comes from an adult in good health. In this chain, TRBV28 is recombined with TRBJ1-5; TRBD1 might be the D gene, on 5 matching bases. The CDR3 in this case is CASRSGLQPQHF. The sequenced DNA: TGTGCCAGCAGATCAGGGTTACAGCCCCAGCATTTT.